The subject of this entry is one T cell receptor beta chain. The source of the sample is a study of long-term antiretroviral therapy in people with HIV. CDR3 size: 12 residues. V was trimmed by 3 bases and J by 2 bases, leaving 1 base between them. Per germline, CDR1 SGHAT and CDR2 FQNNGV. The assay, immunoSEQ v3.0, was run at survey level. Generated by immunoSEQ multiplex PCR, the TCRdb table keeps only in-frame clones and is missing some. The table records 15,000 to 20,000 clones, about four fifths of them present only once. This TCR came from a middle-aged man with HIV. The sequencing used unsorted PBMCs, collected just before starting antiretroviral therapy. This rearrangement joins TRBV11-2 to TRBJ2-2, with D unresolved. The CDR3 DNA sequence: TGTGCCAGCAGCTTTAACACCGGGGAGCTGTTTTTT. Its translation is CASSFNTGELFF.